The rows below give T cell receptor beta chains drawn from one sample of a study of shared clonotypes between healthy human individuals. The assay was immunoSEQ multiplex PCR, and TCRdb's table has in-frame clones only and misses some. Of millions of clones detected, approximately 94% appear once; the ten largest clones hold under 0.15%. The specimen was naive CD4+ T cells sorted from blood. These receptors all come from a man younger than 30 in good health. CDR3s include the opening cysteine and the closing phenylalanine or tryptophan. A D gene is named only where the DNA matches it firmly. Size values are once, few and many counts, or a class for expanded clones, and some rows have none.

d_call: .
j_call: TRBJ2-6
cdr3_length: 16
v_call: TRBV19
clone_size: .
cdr3_aa: CASSTAGYTGANVLTF
cdr3_nt: TGTGCCAGTAGTACCGCAGGGTATACTGGGGCCAACGTCCTGACTTTC

d_call: .
j_call: TRBJ2-1
cdr3_length: 13
v_call: TRBV2
clone_size: .
cdr3_aa: CASRTLHLSEQFF
cdr3_nt: TGTGCCAGCAGAACTCTTCATCTGAGTGAGCAGTTCTTC

d_call: TRBD2
j_call: TRBJ2-7
cdr3_length: 16
v_call: TRBV7-9
clone_size: .
cdr3_aa: CASTLQTSGNRYEQYF
cdr3_nt: TGTGCCAGCACCTTACAAACTAGCGGGAACAGATACGAGCAGTACTTC

d_call: TRBD1
j_call: TRBJ2-7
cdr3_length: 14
v_call: TRBV5-6
clone_size: .
cdr3_aa: CASTRTGETYEQYF
cdr3_nt: TGTGCCAGCACCAGGACAGGGGAGACCTACGAGCAGTACTTC

d_call: .
j_call: TRBJ1-2
cdr3_length: 14
v_call: TRBV19
clone_size: .
cdr3_aa: CASSPGDSNYGYTF
cdr3_nt: TGTGCCAGTAGTCCCGGGGACTCTAACTATGGCTACACCTTC

d_call: .
j_call: TRBJ1-6
cdr3_length: 13
v_call: TRBV30
clone_size: .
cdr3_aa: CAWGGSTRSPLHF
cdr3_nt: TGTGCCTGGGGGGGGAGTACGAGGTCACCCCTCCACTTT

d_call: TRBD1
j_call: TRBJ2-7
cdr3_length: 16
v_call: TRBV4-1
clone_size: .
cdr3_aa: CASSRFVGTGFSEQYF
cdr3_nt: TGCGCCAGCAGCCGCTTTGTCGGGACAGGGTTTTCCGAGCAGTACTTC

d_call: TRBD2
j_call: TRBJ2-1
cdr3_length: 20
v_call: TRBV5-1
clone_size: .
cdr3_aa: CASSSSIAGGNPSSYNEQFF
cdr3_nt: TGCGCCAGCAGCTCGTCGATAGCGGGAGGGAACCCCAGCTCCTACAATGAGCAGTTCTTC

d_call: TRBD1
j_call: TRBJ2-5
cdr3_length: 14
v_call: TRBV18
clone_size: .
cdr3_aa: CASSPKTGRETQYF
cdr3_nt: TGTGCCAGCTCACCGAAGACAGGGAGAGAGACCCAGTACTTC

d_call: TRBD2
j_call: TRBJ2-5
cdr3_length: 16
v_call: TRBV6-5
clone_size: .
cdr3_aa: CASSYFGSGGKETQYF
cdr3_nt: TGTGCCAGCAGTTACTTCGGGAGCGGGGGGAAAGAGACCCAGTACTTC

d_call: .
j_call: TRBJ2-7
cdr3_length: 11
v_call: TRBV6-5
clone_size: .
cdr3_aa: CASSNSDEQYF
cdr3_nt: TGTGCCAGCAGTAACAGTGACGAGCAGTACTTC

d_call: TRBD1
j_call: TRBJ1-4
cdr3_length: 15
v_call: TRBV5-8
clone_size: .
cdr3_aa: CASSGTGGAYEKLFF
cdr3_nt: TGTGCCAGCAGCGGTACAGGGGGCGCTTATGAAAAACTGTTTTTT

d_call: .
j_call: TRBJ2-1
cdr3_length: 16
v_call: TRBV4-3
clone_size: .
cdr3_aa: CASSQGYGNIMNEQFF
cdr3_nt: TGCGCCAGCAGCCAAGGGTACGGGAACATCATGAATGAGCAGTTCTTC

d_call: TRBD2
j_call: TRBJ2-5
cdr3_length: 16
v_call: TRBV6-6
clone_size: .
cdr3_aa: CASSFGTSGVGETQYF
cdr3_nt: TGTGCCAGCAGTTTCGGGACTAGCGGGGTAGGGGAGACCCAGTACTTC

d_call: TRBD1
j_call: TRBJ1-6
cdr3_length: 13
v_call: TRBV2
clone_size: few
cdr3_aa: CAGTRDSNSPLHF
cdr3_nt: TGTGCCGGGACCCGGGACAGTAATTCACCCCTCCACTTT

d_call: .
j_call: TRBJ2-1
cdr3_length: 14
v_call: TRBV27
clone_size: .
cdr3_aa: CASSLGSLYNEQFF
cdr3_nt: TGTGCCAGCAGTTTGGGGAGCCTCTACAATGAGCAGTTCTTC

d_call: .
j_call: TRBJ1-1
cdr3_length: 13
v_call: TRBV30
clone_size: .
cdr3_aa: CAWSGGSNTEAFF
cdr3_nt: TGTGCCTGGAGTGGGGGGAGTAACACTGAAGCTTTCTTT

d_call: TRBD2
j_call: TRBJ2-2
cdr3_length: 15
v_call: TRBV14
clone_size: .
cdr3_aa: CASSQLAGGPGELFF
cdr3_nt: TGTGCCAGCAGCCAACTAGCGGGGGGGCCTGGGGAGCTGTTTTTT

d_call: TRBD1
j_call: TRBJ2-7
cdr3_length: 14
v_call: TRBV7-6
clone_size: .
cdr3_aa: CASSLRGQGDEQYF
cdr3_nt: TGTGCCAGCAGCCTACGGGGACAGGGCGACGAGCAGTACTTC

d_call: .
j_call: TRBJ2-7
cdr3_length: 18
v_call: TRBV19
clone_size: .
cdr3_aa: CASSIARAVPSLSYEQYF
cdr3_nt: TGTGCCAGTAGTATTGCCAGAGCCGTCCCATCTTTGTCCTACGAGCAGTACTTC

d_call: .
j_call: TRBJ2-7
cdr3_length: 14
v_call: TRBV5-1
clone_size: .
cdr3_aa: CASSLAGPPYEQYF
cdr3_nt: TGCGCCAGCAGCTTGGCCGGACCCCCCTACGAGCAGTACTTC

d_call: TRBD1
j_call: TRBJ1-5
cdr3_length: 16
v_call: TRBV29-1
clone_size: .
cdr3_aa: CSSDRVGWDSNQPQHF
cdr3_nt: TGCAGCTCAGACAGGGTAGGTTGGGATAGCAATCAGCCCCAGCATTTT

d_call: TRBD2
j_call: TRBJ2-1
cdr3_length: 20
v_call: TRBV30
clone_size: .
cdr3_aa: CAWSVRGPRGLAGRSNEQFF
cdr3_nt: TGTGCCTGGAGTGTGAGGGGCCCACGGGGGTTAGCGGGCCGGAGCAATGAGCAGTTCTTC

d_call: .
j_call: TRBJ1-4
cdr3_length: 13
v_call: TRBV4-1
clone_size: once
cdr3_aa: CASTLGRAGKLFF
cdr3_nt: TGCGCCAGCACCCTAGGGCGGGCGGGAAAACTGTTTTTT

d_call: .
j_call: TRBJ2-3
cdr3_length: 16
v_call: TRBV5-4
clone_size: .
cdr3_aa: CASSSMTGASTDTQYF
cdr3_nt: TGTGCCAGCAGCTCAATGACAGGTGCTAGCACAGATACGCAGTATTTT

d_call: .
j_call: TRBJ2-5
cdr3_length: 14
v_call: TRBV2
clone_size: .
cdr3_aa: CASSLTGNQETQYF
cdr3_nt: TGTGCCAGCAGCTTGACGGGAAACCAAGAGACCCAGTACTTC

d_call: TRBD1
j_call: TRBJ1-2
cdr3_length: 14
v_call: TRBV6-1
clone_size: .
cdr3_aa: CASAPGQGNYGYTF
cdr3_nt: TGTGCCAGCGCTCCGGGACAGGGTAACTATGGCTACACCTTC

d_call: TRBD1
j_call: TRBJ1-1
cdr3_length: 13
v_call: TRBV25-1
clone_size: once
cdr3_aa: CASFNRGRGEAFF
cdr3_nt: TGTGCCAGCTTCAACAGGGGTCGGGGAGAAGCTTTCTTT

d_call: .
j_call: TRBJ2-7
cdr3_length: 14
v_call: TRBV5-4
clone_size: once
cdr3_aa: CARGDRDNGHEQYF
cdr3_nt: TGTGCCAGAGGGGACCGGGACAATGGGCACGAGCAGTACTTC

d_call: TRBD1
j_call: TRBJ2-1
cdr3_length: 17
v_call: TRBV5-1
clone_size: .
cdr3_aa: CASSWFLGTGESYEQFF
cdr3_nt: TGCGCCAGCAGTTGGTTTTTAGGGACAGGGGAGAGTTATGAGCAGTTCTTC

d_call: TRBD1
j_call: TRBJ1-2
cdr3_length: 15
v_call: TRBV5-1
clone_size: .
cdr3_aa: CASSFGDRGFYGYTF
cdr3_nt: TGCGCCAGCAGCTTTGGCGACAGGGGGTTCTATGGCTACACCTTC

d_call: TRBD2
j_call: TRBJ2-7
cdr3_length: 19
v_call: TRBV10-1
clone_size: .
cdr3_aa: CASSGAQGLAGLLRDEQYF
cdr3_nt: TGCGCCAGCAGTGGGGCACAGGGACTAGCGGGGCTCCTTCGGGACGAGCAGTACTTC

d_call: .
j_call: TRBJ2-7
cdr3_length: 13
v_call: TRBV6-5
clone_size: .
cdr3_aa: CASSLDGSYEQYF
cdr3_nt: TGTGCCAGCAGTTTAGACGGGAGCTACGAGCAGTACTTC

d_call: TRBD2
j_call: TRBJ2-2
cdr3_length: 16
v_call: TRBV25-1
clone_size: .
cdr3_aa: CASSERLAGHTGELFF
cdr3_nt: TGTGCCAGCAGTGAAAGGCTAGCGGGACATACCGGGGAGCTGTTTTTT

d_call: .
j_call: TRBJ2-3
cdr3_length: 16
v_call: TRBV18
clone_size: .
cdr3_aa: CASSRRDTTSTDTQYF
cdr3_nt: TGTGCCAGCTCACGGAGGGACACAACTAGCACAGATACGCAGTATTTT

d_call: .
j_call: TRBJ2-3
cdr3_length: 21
v_call: TRBV21-1
clone_size: .
cdr3_aa: CASSKALRGAGDPFSTDTQYF
cdr3_nt: TGTGCCAGCAGCAAAGCGCTACGGGGAGCGGGGGACCCTTTTAGCACAGATACGCAGTATTTT

d_call: .
j_call: TRBJ2-2
cdr3_length: 15
v_call: TRBV19
clone_size: .
cdr3_aa: CASSILSRGSGELFF
cdr3_nt: TGTGCCAGTAGTATATTATCCAGGGGTAGCGGGGAGCTGTTTTTT

d_call: .
j_call: TRBJ1-2
cdr3_length: 13
v_call: TRBV4-1
clone_size: .
cdr3_aa: CASSQDRGSGYTF
cdr3_nt: TGCGCCAGCAGCCAAGATAGGGGGAGTGGCTACACCTTC

d_call: .
j_call: TRBJ2-7
cdr3_length: 13
v_call: TRBV27
clone_size: .
cdr3_aa: CASSLSAGYEQYF
cdr3_nt: TGTGCCAGCAGTTTATCGGCGGGGTACGAGCAGTACTTC

d_call: .
j_call: TRBJ2-3
cdr3_length: 17
v_call: TRBV7-9
clone_size: .
cdr3_aa: CASSLPARDEFVITQYF
cdr3_nt: TGTGCCAGCAGCCTACCGGCCCGGGACGAATTTGTAATTACGCAGTATTTT

d_call: .
j_call: TRBJ2-5
cdr3_length: 14
v_call: TRBV11-2
clone_size: .
cdr3_aa: CASSLGGGRGTQYF
cdr3_nt: TGTGCCAGCAGCTTGGGCGGGGGCCGGGGGACCCAGTACTTC

d_call: .
j_call: TRBJ1-2
cdr3_length: 13
v_call: TRBV14
clone_size: .
cdr3_aa: CASSQELNYGYTF
cdr3_nt: TGTGCCAGCAGCCAAGAACTGAACTATGGCTACACCTTC

d_call: TRBD1
j_call: TRBJ1-2
cdr3_length: 15
v_call: TRBV18
clone_size: .
cdr3_aa: CASSPPQTGHYGYTF
cdr3_nt: TGTGCCAGCTCACCCCCCCAGACAGGGCACTATGGCTACACCTTC

d_call: .
j_call: TRBJ2-7
cdr3_length: 16
v_call: TRBV6-1
clone_size: .
cdr3_aa: CASSEALPGHSYEQYF
cdr3_nt: TGTGCCAGCAGTGAGGCACTCCCGGGACACTCCTACGAGCAGTACTTC

d_call: .
j_call: TRBJ2-7
cdr3_length: 13
v_call: TRBV7-6
clone_size: .
cdr3_aa: CASSLGRMYEQYF
cdr3_nt: TGTGCCAGCAGTTTGGGACGGATGTACGAGCAGTACTTC

d_call: TRBD1
j_call: TRBJ2-7
cdr3_length: 16
v_call: TRBV28
clone_size: .
cdr3_aa: CASTTGTGIGSYEQYF
cdr3_nt: TGTGCCAGCACCACCGGGACAGGGATCGGCTCCTACGAGCAGTACTTC

d_call: .
j_call: TRBJ2-2
cdr3_length: 13
v_call: TRBV10-1
clone_size: .
cdr3_aa: CASSDLGTGELFF
cdr3_nt: TGCGCCAGCAGTGATCTGGGAACCGGGGAGCTGTTTTTT

d_call: .
j_call: TRBJ2-2
cdr3_length: 17
v_call: TRBV5-1
clone_size: .
cdr3_aa: CASSLDSERYRAGELFF
cdr3_nt: TGCGCCAGCAGCTTGGACAGTGAGAGGTACCGCGCCGGGGAGCTGTTTTTT

d_call: .
j_call: TRBJ2-7
cdr3_length: 14
v_call: TRBV2
clone_size: .
cdr3_aa: CASRGETVAYEQYF
cdr3_nt: TGTGCCAGCAGGGGGGAGACGGTAGCCTACGAGCAGTACTTC

d_call: .
j_call: TRBJ2-1
cdr3_length: 15
v_call: TRBV21-1
clone_size: .
cdr3_aa: CASSSYILSYNEQFF
cdr3_nt: TGTGCCAGCAGCAGTTACATCCTCTCCTACAATGAGCAGTTCTTC

d_call: .
j_call: TRBJ1-5
cdr3_length: 16
v_call: TRBV2
clone_size: .
cdr3_aa: CASSDSADYSNQPQHF
cdr3_nt: TGTGCCAGCAGTGACAGTGCCGATTATAGCAATCAGCCCCAGCATTTT

d_call: .
j_call: TRBJ2-6
cdr3_length: 14
v_call: TRBV27
clone_size: .
cdr3_aa: CASSSQNGANVLTF
cdr3_nt: TGTGCCAGCAGTTCCCAAAATGGGGCCAACGTCCTGACTTTC

d_call: .
j_call: TRBJ1-5
cdr3_length: 15
v_call: TRBV11-2
clone_size: .
cdr3_aa: CASSQAGVGNQPQHF
cdr3_nt: TGTGCCAGCAGCCAGGCGGGGGTAGGCAATCAGCCCCAGCATTTT

d_call: .
j_call: TRBJ1-6
cdr3_length: 14
v_call: TRBV28
clone_size: once
cdr3_aa: CASIQDGLNSPLHF
cdr3_nt: TGTGCCAGCATTCAAGACGGACTAAATTCACCCCTCCACTTT

d_call: TRBD1
j_call: TRBJ2-7
cdr3_length: 16
v_call: TRBV5-1
clone_size: .
cdr3_aa: CASSLGDRELSYEQYF
cdr3_nt: TGCGCCAGCAGCTTGGGAGACAGGGAGCTATCCTACGAGCAGTACTTC

d_call: .
j_call: TRBJ2-2
cdr3_length: 15
v_call: TRBV2
clone_size: .
cdr3_aa: CASSAGRRNTGELFF
cdr3_nt: TGTGCCAGCAGTGCCGGGAGAAGAAACACCGGGGAGCTGTTTTTT

d_call: .
j_call: TRBJ1-2
cdr3_length: 15
v_call: TRBV27
clone_size: .
cdr3_aa: CASGFGGQGFYGYTF
cdr3_nt: TGTGCCAGCGGATTTGGGGGGCAGGGTTTCTATGGCTACACCTTC

d_call: TRBD1
j_call: TRBJ2-7
cdr3_length: 13
v_call: TRBV10-1
clone_size: few
cdr3_aa: CASSRDRGGEQYF
cdr3_nt: TGCGCCAGCAGTCGCGACAGGGGAGGCGAGCAGTACTTC

d_call: TRBD1
j_call: TRBJ1-2
cdr3_length: 14
v_call: TRBV5-6
clone_size: .
cdr3_aa: CASSEGARNYGYTF
cdr3_nt: TGTGCCAGCAGCGAGGGGGCGCGTAACTATGGCTACACCTTC